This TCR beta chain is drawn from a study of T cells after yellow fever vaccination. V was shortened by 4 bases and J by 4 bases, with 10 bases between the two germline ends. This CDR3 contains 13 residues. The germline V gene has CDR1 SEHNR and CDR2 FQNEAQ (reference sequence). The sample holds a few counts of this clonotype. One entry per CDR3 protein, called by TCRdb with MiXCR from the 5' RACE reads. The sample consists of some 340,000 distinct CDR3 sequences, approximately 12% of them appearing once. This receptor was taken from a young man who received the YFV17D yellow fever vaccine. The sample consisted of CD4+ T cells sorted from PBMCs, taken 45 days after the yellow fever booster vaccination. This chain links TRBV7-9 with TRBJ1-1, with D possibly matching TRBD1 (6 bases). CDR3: CASSSGESTEAFF. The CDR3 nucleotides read TGTGCCAGCAGCTCAGGGGAGTCCACTGAAGCTTTCTTT.